The 10 T cell receptor beta chains below come from one sample, sequenced in a study of shared clonotypes between healthy human individuals. TCRdb's copy holds only in-frame clones and misses some; the assay was immunoSEQ multiplex PCR. The repertoire has some 2,500,000 clones, 93% of them found once; the top ten carry 0.35% to 0.45%. Sequencing was performed on naive CD4+ T cells from PBMCs. Documented subset: CD45RA+ positively selected. These receptors originate from a man aged 18-30 years in good health. Some clones in this sample may be carry-over from other donors' samples.

The genes are TRBV30 and TRBJ1-1; the D is unclear. Germline CDR1 GTSNPN, CDR2 SVGIG (reference sequence). V was trimmed by 2 bases and J by 1 base, leaving 8 bases between them. CDR3 size: 13 residues. The CDR3: CAWSFTQNTEAFF. As DNA, the CDR3 is TGTGCCTGGAGTTTCACACAGAACACTGAAGCTTTCTTT.

This clone was seen a single time. This chain uses TRBV15 with TRBJ1-1; 9 bases are shared with TRBD1. V was clipped by 0 bases and J by 0 bases; unmatched bases: 8. This CDR3 has 18 residues. The germline CDR1 and CDR2 sequences are LNHNV and YYDKDF (reference sequence). This chain's CDR3 is CATSRDPGQGGLNTEAFF. The CDR3 nucleotides read TGTGCCACCAGCAGAGACCCGGGACAGGGTGGTTTGAACACTGAAGCTTTCTTT.

V usage is TRBV5-1 and J usage is TRBJ2-5; TRBD1 agrees at 9 bases. V shed 1 base, J shed 4 bases, and the junction held 17 bases outside the gene matches. The germline V gene encodes CDR1 SGHRS and CDR2 YFSETQ. The CDR3 runs to 19 residues. Here the CDR3 DNA reads TGCGCCAGCAGCTTGTGGCCGGGGTTACGGGACAGGGAGGGAGAGACCCAGTACTTC. It translates to CASSLWPGLRDREGETQYF.

The chain combines TRBV6-4 with TRBJ1-2; D gene uncertain. CDR3 length: 15 amino acids. V lost 5 bases, J lost 4 bases, and 17 bases lay in between. Germline CDR1 is MRHNA and CDR2 is SNTAGT. The CDR3 reads CASSPSAQGFYGYTF. The CDR3 nucleotides are TGTGCCAGCAGTCCCTCCGCACAAGGGTTCTATGGCTACACCTTC.

To note about this clone: Other nucleotide sequences in the sample specify the same CDR3. In DNA, the CDR3 is TGCGCCAGCAGCTTGGAACGGGGACAGTCCTATGGCTACACCTTC. Translating it yields CASSLERGQSYGYTF. This chain joins TRBV5-1 and TRBJ1-2, with 7 nucleotides matching TRBD1. CDR3 length equals 15 residues. Trimming removed 0 bases from V and 4 bases from J; junction bases left unmatched: 6. Germline lookup yields CDR1 SGHRS and CDR2 YFSETQ. The whole variable domain, filled in from reference TRBV5-1 and TRBJ1-2, reads KAGVTQTPRYLIKTRGQQVTLSCSPISGHRSVSWYQQTPGQGLQFLFEYFSETQRNKGNFPGRFSGRQFSNSRSEMNVSTLELGDSALYLCASSLERGQSYGYTFGSGTRLTVV.

The chain joins TRBV7-3 to TRBJ2-7; tentatively, D is TRBD2 (9 bases). This CDR3 contains 20 residues. Trimming stripped 5 bases from V and 2 bases from J, with 31 bases between. Germline loops: CDR1 SGHTA, CDR2 FQGTGA. Here the CDR3 reads CASSITGTGGPKRGAYEQYF. The CDR3 nucleotides are TGTGCCAGCAGCATTACCGGGACAGGAGGTCCTAAGCGGGGGGCCTACGAGCAGTACTTC. The whole variable domain, remainder taken from reference TRBV7-3 and TRBJ2-7, is GAGVSQTPSNKVTEKGKYVELRCDPISGHTALYWYRQSLGQGPEFLIYFQGTGAADDSGLPNDRFFAVRPEGSVSTLKIQRTERGDSAVYLCASSITGTGGPKRGAYEQYFGPGTRLTVT.

The chain employs TRBV5-4 and TRBJ2-7; TRBD1 matches 9 bases. Losses at the gene ends were 4 bases for V and 10 bases for J; bases not matched to a gene: 12. Germline V lookup: CDR1 SGHNT, CDR2 YYREEE (reference sequence). This CDR3 spans 14 amino acids. The CDR3, as DNA: TGTGCCAGCAGCCTGGGGACAGGGAGGACGGACCAGTACTTC. It translates to CASSLGTGRTDQYF.

This chain connects TRBV30 to TRBJ2-6; 8 nucleotides match TRBD1. The germline gives CDR1 GTSNPN, CDR2 SVGIG (reference sequence). The CDR3 runs 18 residues. The ends lost 3 bases at V and 0 bases at J; junction bases unmatched: 10. CDR3 coding DNA: TGTGCCTGGAGCCGGGGACAGGAACAGATCTCTGGGGCCAACGTCCTGACTTTC. Its protein product is CAWSRGQEQISGANVLTF.

V and J are TRBV27 and TRBJ2-1; 8 bases match TRBD2. Germline V gives CDR1 MNHEY, CDR2 SMNVEV (reference sequence). With V trimmed by 8 bases and J by 1 base, 7 bases remained unmatched. The CDR3 has 15 residues. The CDR3: CASDGGGGSYNEQFF. The DNA of the CDR3 is TGTGCCAGCGACGGGGGGGGCGGATCCTACAATGAGCAGTTCTTC.

This clone was observed once. V gene TRBV4-2 combines with J gene TRBJ1-1; the D is unclear. The CDR3 has 16 amino acids. V was trimmed by 0 bases and J by 11 bases, leaving 22 bases between them. Looked up from germline, CDR1 is LGHNA and CDR2 is YNFKEQ. CDR3: CASSQDWATLGGLAFF. The CDR3 nucleotides are TGTGCCAGCAGCCAAGATTGGGCGACCCTGGGCGGATTGGCTTTCTTT.